One sample yielded the 18 T cell receptor beta chains listed below, sequenced in a study of control samples from healthy donors and cancer patients. Method: immunoSEQ multiplex PCR; TCRdb's copy keeps in-frame clones and lacks some. This sample carries approximately 65,000 clones, roughly 89% of them seen once, and the ten largest clones take 15% to 20%. Sequencing was carried out using PBMCs. The receptors stem from a man between 60 and 75 years old with lung cancer.

CDR3 residues: CASSFPNSPLHF. Written as DNA, the CDR3 is TGTGCCAGCAGCTTTCCGAATTCACCCCTCCACTTT. The J gene is TRBJ1-6, the V gene TRBV7-9; D is uncertain. Trimming stripped 3 bases from V and 7 bases from J, with 4 bases between. Germline CDR1 SEHNR, CDR2 FQNEAQ (reference sequence). CDR3 size: 12 residues.

The gene calls are TRBV5-1 and TRBJ1-4; 11 bases map to TRBD1. After removal of 3 bases from V and 2 bases from J, the junction contained 3 bases not matched to a gene. CDR3 length equals 16 residues. Looked up from germline, CDR1 is SGHRS and CDR2 is YFSETQ. The DNA of the CDR3 is TGCGCCAGCAGCTGGGGACAGGGGGTCACTAATGAAAAACTGTTTTTT. It yields the protein CASSWGQGVTNEKLFF.

The chain is built from TRBV3-1 (or the pseudogene TRBV3-2) and TRBJ2-1; 7 bases fit TRBD1. V was pared by 5 bases and J by 0 bases, with 7 bases of the junction left unmatched. CDR3 length equals 16 residues. CDR1 is LGHDT and CDR2 is YNNKEL in the germline V gene (reference sequence). This CDR3 reads CASSGQVISSYNEQFF. CDR3 bases: TGTGCCAGCAGCGGACAGGTGATAAGCTCCTACAATGAGCAGTTCTTC.

This sequence joins TRBV19 and TRBJ1-5, with D hard to call. CDR3 length: 13 amino acids. CDR1 and CDR2 from the germline V gene are LNHDA and SQIVND (reference sequence). Deletions cut 7 bases from V and 3 bases from J, with 10 bases between. The CDR3 protein is CASKRDFNQPQHF. CDR3 sequence (DNA): TGTGCCAGTAAGAGGGATTTCAATCAGCCCCAGCATTTT.

The CDR3 spells CASSWRDRVYNEQFF. CDR3 nucleotides: TGTGCCAGCAGCTGGAGGGACAGGGTCTACAATGAGCAGTTCTTC. The V gene is TRBV11-2, the J gene TRBJ2-1; 9 bases agree with TRBD1. Germline CDR1 and CDR2: SGHAT and FQNNGV. This CDR3 is 15 amino acids long. Germline trimming cut 4 bases from V and 3 bases from J; bases unmatched to any gene: 4. Full variable domain (remainder filled in from reference TRBV11-2 and TRBJ2-1): EAGVAQSPRYKIIEKRQSVAFWCNPISGHATLYWYQQILGQGPKLLIQFQNNGVVDDSQLPKDRFSAERLKGVDSTLKIQPAKLEDSAVYLCASSWRDRVYNEQFFGPGTRLTVL.

The rearrangement links TRBV11-3 to TRBJ2-3; no definite D call. CDR1 and CDR2 from the germline V gene are SGHNT and YENEEA. Trimming cost V 1 base and J 6 bases, with 2 bases left between them. The CDR3 has 11 amino acids. The CDR3 protein is CASSLADTQYF. CDR3 DNA sequence: TGTGCCAGCAGCTTAGCCGATACGCAGTATTTT.

The chain joins TRBV5-1 to TRBJ1-3, with TRBD1 matching 7 bases. This CDR3 comprises 18 residues. Germline V gene data show CDR1 as SGHRS and CDR2 as YFSETQ. V was pared by 4 bases and J by 2 bases, with 15 bases of the junction left unmatched. The CDR3 sequence is CASSVTPVTGDTGNTIYF. The CDR3, as DNA: TGCGCCAGCAGCGTAACCCCGGTAACAGGGGACACTGGAAACACCATATATTTT.

V and J are TRBV19 and TRBJ2-4; TRBD1 or TRBD2 may be the D gene (7 bases each). The V end was cut by 7 bases, the J end by 0 bases, with 13 bases between. The germline V gene encodes CDR1 LNHDA and CDR2 SQIVND (reference sequence). This CDR3 is built from 15 residues. In DNA, the CDR3 is TGTGCCAGTATGGGAGGGACAGTAGCCAAAAACATTCAGTACTTC. It translates to CASMGGTVAKNIQYF.

The rearrangement joins TRBV14 to TRBJ2-3; D might be TRBD1 or TRBD2, each matching 5 bases. This CDR3 has 16 amino acids. Germline-derived CDR1 and CDR2 are SGHDN and FVKESK. The V end lost 3 bases, the J end lost 5 bases, and 18 bases lay between the germline ends. The CDR3 nucleotides read TGTGCCAGCAGCCATCTTGGGGGATACGGTGGAGATACGCAGTATTTT. Translating gives CASSHLGGYGGDTQYF.

The V gene is TRBV5-1, the J gene TRBJ2-3; TRBD1 matches 10 bases. Per germline, CDR1 SGHRS and CDR2 YFSETQ. V lost 3 bases and J lost 5; bases outside the gene matches: 6. The CDR3 runs 15 residues. The chain's CDR3 is CASSSWTGGRDTQYF. The CDR3 nucleotides are TGCGCCAGCAGCTCATGGACAGGGGGACGAGATACGCAGTATTTT.

In its sample, this clone was seen once. The chain employs TRBV25-1 and TRBJ1-1; D ambiguous. V was clipped by 3 bases and J by 0 bases, with 5 bases between them. Per the germline V gene, CDR1 is MGHDK and CDR2 is SYGVNS. This CDR3 is 13 amino acids long. CDR3 amino acids: CASSDTLNTEAFF. The DNA of the CDR3 is TGTGCCAGCAGTGATACCTTGAACACTGAAGCTTTCTTT.

J is TRBJ2-5 and V is TRBV4-1, with D perhaps TRBD1 (6 bases). This CDR3 has 15 residues. Trimming took 1 base from V and 2 from J, leaving 11 bases between them. The germline V gene has CDR1 MGHRA and CDR2 YSYEKL. The CDR3 sequence is CASSQVSQGQETQYF. The CDR3, as DNA: TGCGCCAGCAGCCAAGTAAGCCAGGGGCAAGAGACCCAGTACTTC.

The chain carries TRBV2 and TRBJ2-1, with 11 nucleotides matching TRBD2. The CDR3 sequence is 15 residues long. Germline trimming cut 7 bases from V and 7 bases from J; bases unmatched to any gene: 9. The germline V gene encodes CDR1 SNHLY and CDR2 FYNNEI. CDR3 in amino acids: CASTFSGGARNEQFF. Here the CDR3 DNA reads TGTGCCAGCACTTTTAGCGGGGGGGCCCGAAATGAGCAGTTCTTC.

This chain connects TRBV10-2 to TRBJ2-7; D unresolved. The CDR3 runs to 15 residues. The germline V and J ends were trimmed by 3 bases and 2 bases, with 14 bases remaining between them. Germline-derived CDR1 and CDR2 are WSHSY and SAAADI. The CDR3 here is CASSDKGSGAYEQYF. CDR3 DNA: TGCGCCAGCAGTGATAAGGGTTCTGGAGCCTACGAGCAGTACTTC.

A single count supports this clone. The chain joins TRBV15 to TRBJ2-5; a possible D gene is TRBD2 (6 bases). V was shortened by 5 bases and J by 4 bases, with 11 bases between the two germline ends. The CDR3 has 13 residues. Germline values: CDR1 LNHNV, CDR2 YYDKDF (reference sequence). CDR3 in DNA: TGTGCCACCAGCCTAGGGACTTTAGAGACCCAGTACTTC. Its protein is CATSLGTLETQYF.

The chain employs TRBV3-1 (or the pseudogene TRBV3-2) and TRBJ2-3; 9 nucleotides agree with TRBD2. Germline V gene sequence: CDR1 LGHDT, CDR2 YNNKEL (reference sequence). The J segment lost 0 bases and the V segment lost 6 bases, leaving 10 bases of the junction unmatched. CDR3 length: 17 amino acids. DNA for the CDR3: TGTGCCAGCAGGCCCTCGACTAGCGGATATAGCACAGATACGCAGTATTTT. This gives the protein CASRPSTSGYSTDTQYF.

This clone was seen only a few times. This chain links TRBV16 with TRBJ1-2; TRBD1 might be the D (5 bases). V was pared by 4 bases and J by 8 bases, with 14 bases between. The CDR3 covers 13 residues. Looked up from germline, CDR1 is KGHSY and CDR2 is FQNENV. In DNA, the CDR3 is TGTGCCAGCAGCCTTGGGGCCCAGGGCGGCTACACCTTC. Its protein product is CASSLGAQGGYTF.

A note on this clone: The junction shows a germline mismatch at one end, possibly a read error. The chain employs TRBV5-4 and TRBJ1-1; D is ambiguous. This CDR3 contains 13 residues. Per germline, CDR1 SGHNT and CDR2 YYREEE (reference sequence). The CDR3 is CASTLDRDTEAFF. The CDR3 DNA follows: TGTGCCAGCACCTTGGACCGTGACACTGAAGCTTTCTTT. Together with reference TRBV5-4 and TRBJ1-1, the CDR3 gives the full variable domain: ETGVTQSPTHLIKTRGQQVTLRCSSQSGHNTVSWYQQALGQGPQFIFQYYREEENGRGNFPPRFSGLQFPNYSSELNVNALELDDSALYLCASTLDRDTEAFFGQGTRLTVV.